What follows are 9 T cell receptor beta chains derived from one specimen sequenced in a study of regulatory T cells in long-lasting Graves disease. Sample time point: newly diagnosed GD, antithyroid drugs for less than 3 months. Extracted PBMC RNA gave rise to the TCR library. Arm-PCR of CDR3 regions with iRepertoire HTBI primers generated TCR beta libraries. From the multiplex PCR reads, TCRdb called clonotypes with MiXCR, one entry per CDR3 protein. The sample yields over 500,000 distinct CDR3 sequences, around 16% seen once. The sample was also linked to a second study, of T cells in Graves' hyperthyroidism and ophthalmopathy.

Sequencing used peripheral blood mononuclear cells (PBMCs), obtained at new diagnosis, from a patient treated with antithyroid drugs. The receptor set was obtained from a man aged 18 to 35 with Graves disease.

V is TRBV11-2 and J is TRBJ2-6; D is ambiguous. The CDR3 spans 18 residues. V was pared by 5 bases and J by 0 bases, with 17 bases between. The germline CDR1 and CDR2 sequences are SGHAT and FQNNGV. This CDR3 is CASSLRPSTYSGANVLTF. Here the CDR3 DNA reads TGTGCCAGCAGCCTAAGACCCTCTACCTACTCTGGGGCCAACGTCCTGACTTTC. Full variable domain (remainder filled in from reference TRBV11-2 and TRBJ2-6): EAGVAQSPRYKIIEKRQSVAFWCNPISGHATLYWYQQILGQGPKLLIQFQNNGVVDDSQLPKDRFSAERLKGVDSTLKIQPAKLEDSAVYLCASSLRPSTYSGANVLTFGAGSRLTVL.

In this sample, this clonotype turned up a few times. This chain connects TRBV7-9 to TRBJ1-4, with 8 nucleotides matching TRBD1. The CDR3 runs 15 residues. The J segment lost 8 bases and the V segment lost 5 bases, leaving 10 bases of the junction unmatched. Per germline, CDR1 SEHNR and CDR2 FQNEAQ (reference sequence). As DNA, the CDR3 is TGTGCCAGCAGCCCCAGAGGACAGGGAAAGGAAAAACTGTTTTTT. It is translated as CASSPRGQGKEKLFF.

The chain joins TRBV10-3 to TRBJ2-7, with D possibly being TRBD1 (5 bases). CDR1 ENHRY and CDR2 SYGVKD come from the germline V gene. The germline V and J ends were trimmed by 6 bases and 3 bases, with 15 bases remaining between them. The CDR3 contains 14 residues. Here the CDR3 DNA reads TGTGCCATCAGGGGGTTTGACAGAGACTACGAGCAGTACTTC. Its protein is CAIRGFDRDYEQYF.

This clonotype was seen more than once but under ten times. The V gene is TRBV3-1, the J gene TRBJ1-5; 9 positions match TRBD1. The CDR3 is made up of 15 amino acids. The V segment lost 1 base and the J segment 2 bases; nucleotides outside the gene matches: 0. Germline assignment: CDR1 LGHDT and CDR2 YNNKEL (reference sequence). The CDR3 sequence is CASSQGTGGNQPQHF. The CDR3 DNA reads as TGTGCCAGCAGCCAAGGGACAGGGGGCAATCAGCCCCAGCATTTT.

For this clonotype: A much bigger clone sits one base away, suggesting this may be a read error. The CDR3 carries no conserved terminal phenylalanine or tryptophan, so it likely arises from a read error. The chain joins TRBV12-3 or TRBV12-4 to TRBJ1-1; 10 nucleotides agree with TRBD1. The CDR3 totals 17 residues. The V gene end was trimmed by 3 bases and the J gene end by 5 bases; junction bases not matched to a gene: 12. The CDR3 sequence is CASSLNDRGPLGTEAFS. The CDR3 DNA follows: TGTGCCAGCAGTTTGAACGACAGGGGGCCGTTGGGGACTGAAGCTTTCTCT.

This clonotype was seen more than once but under ten times. The chain carries TRBV5-1 and TRBJ2-7; 9 bases align to TRBD2. CDR1 is SGHRS, CDR2 YFSETQ, per germline. V dropped 3 bases and J dropped 7; count of bases not matched to a gene: 11. CDR3 length: 15 amino acids. Written as DNA, the CDR3 is TGCGCCAGCAGCTCGACCCCTAGCGGGATTGGGGAGCAGTACTTC. Translating it yields CASSSTPSGIGEQYF.

At least ten counts were recorded for this clonotype. The J gene is TRBJ2-7, the V gene TRBV28; 8 nucleotides agree with TRBD1. Germline values: CDR1 MDHEN, CDR2 SYDVKM. The CDR3 has 14 amino acids. Trimming removed 8 bases from V and 4 bases from J; junction bases left unmatched: 10. The CDR3 coding sequence is TGTGCCAGCTTATCTAGGACAGGGTTGTACGAGCAGTACTTC. This gives the protein CASLSRTGLYEQYF.

The chain links TRBV29-1 to TRBJ2-3; D uncertain. Germline CDR1 SQVTM, CDR2 ANQGSEA. Trimming removed 6 bases at V and 6 bases at J, with 10 bases between. CDR3 length: 11 amino acids. CDR3 coding DNA: TGCAGCGTAGGCGTGGGTGATACGCAGTATTTT. It encodes CSVGVGDTQYF.

The chain has TRBV27 and TRBJ2-7, with 7 bases that match TRBD1. V was pared by 5 bases and J by 3 bases, with 7 bases of the junction left unmatched. The germline V gene encodes CDR1 MNHEY and CDR2 SMNVEV (reference sequence). The CDR3 contains 14 residues. In DNA, the CDR3 is TGTGCCAGCAGTCATAGGACAGGAAGCTACGAGCAGTACTTC. Protein: CASSHRTGSYEQYF.